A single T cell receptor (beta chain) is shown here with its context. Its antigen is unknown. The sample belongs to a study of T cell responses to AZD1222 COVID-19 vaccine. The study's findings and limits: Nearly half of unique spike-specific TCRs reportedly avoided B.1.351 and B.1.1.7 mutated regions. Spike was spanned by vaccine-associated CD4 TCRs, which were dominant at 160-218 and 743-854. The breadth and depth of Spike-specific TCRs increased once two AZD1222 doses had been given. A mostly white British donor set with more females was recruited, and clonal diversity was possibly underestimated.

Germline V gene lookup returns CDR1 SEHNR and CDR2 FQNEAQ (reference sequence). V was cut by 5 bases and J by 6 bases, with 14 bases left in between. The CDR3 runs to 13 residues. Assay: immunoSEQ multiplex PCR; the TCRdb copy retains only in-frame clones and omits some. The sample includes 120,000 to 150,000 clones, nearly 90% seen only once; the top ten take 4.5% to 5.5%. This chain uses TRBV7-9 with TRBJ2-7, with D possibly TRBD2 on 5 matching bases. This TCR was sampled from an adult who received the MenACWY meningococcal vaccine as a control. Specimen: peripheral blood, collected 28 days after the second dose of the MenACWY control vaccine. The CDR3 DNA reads TGTGCCAGCAGCCCTCGGGTGGAGGTCGAGCAGTACTTC. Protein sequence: CASSPRVEVEQYF.